The 30 T cell receptor beta chains below were found in one sample sequenced in a study of response to subunit inactivated influenza vaccine listed by TCRdb under 2018. Library prep was done by RT-PCR. The instrument given in TCRdb is Illumina HiSeq 2500. The raw public data were reprocessed by TCRdb itself: fastp quality trimming at Q25, MiXCR clonotype calling, in-frame beta chains only. Merged by CDR3 protein, the rows form single entries marked with the most common genes and DNA. Recorded for this sample are about 780,000 distinct CDR3 sequences; 18% of them occurred a single time. The ten most abundant clones make up approximately 10% of the sample. Sequencing used PBMCs from blood, obtained more than 4 days after vaccination. These receptors all come from a man aged 45-65 years who received an inactivated influenza vaccine. Donor details come from another sample of the same person, matched by shared clones.

This clonotype has a count of ten or more. J is TRBJ1-2 and V is TRBV2; 7 nucleotides match TRBD1. The junction had 5 bases not matched to a gene; V was cut back by 7 bases and J by 3 bases. The CDR3 is made up of 13 amino acids. Germline-derived CDR1 and CDR2 are SNHLY and FYNNEI. CDR3 sequence (DNA): TGTGCCAGCACTAGACAGGGCGACTATGGCTACACCTTC. Its protein product is CASTRQGDYGYTF.

This chain links TRBV4-1 with TRBJ2-3; D is ambiguous. CDR1 is MGHRA and CDR2 is YSYEKL in the germline V gene. Trimming stripped 0 bases from V and 2 bases from J, with 9 bases between. This CDR3 has 15 amino acids. The CDR3 loop is CASSQEEGLTDTQYF. CDR3 bases: TGCGCCAGCAGCCAAGAAGAAGGCCTCACAGATACGCAGTATTTT.

This clonotype was detected only a few times. The chain uses TRBV28 and TRBJ2-4; the D is unclear. Germline CDR1 is MDHEN and CDR2 is SYDVKM. There are 12 residues in the CDR3. The V end was cut by 5 bases, the J end by 1 base, with 3 bases between. As DNA, the CDR3 is TGTGCCAGCAGTCGGGCCAAAAACATTCAGTACTTC. This translates into CASSRAKNIQYF. Looking up the rest from reference TRBV28 and TRBJ2-4 gives the full variable domain: DVKVTQSSRYLVKRTGEKVFLECVQDMDHENMFWYRQDPGLGLRLIYFSYDVKMKEKGDIPEGYSVSREKKERFSLILESASTNQTSMYLCASSRAKNIQYFGAGTRLSVL.

There are a few counts of this clonotype. The chain couples TRBV6-5 to TRBJ1-1; tentative D call: TRBD1 (6 bases). V lost 2 bases and J lost 5, with 15 bases in between. The CDR3 length is 15 residues. Germline values: CDR1 MNHEY, CDR2 SVGAGI. The CDR3 DNA is TGTGCCAGCAGTTACGTCGGGGGGCGATTTACTGAAGCTTTCTTT. Its translation: CASSYVGGRFTEAFF.

The V gene is TRBV5-1, the J gene TRBJ1-6; 9 nucleotides match TRBD1. The CDR3 has 16 amino acids. With 2 bases clipped from V and 9 bases from J, the junction kept 9 bases outside the gene matches. Germline assignment: CDR1 SGHRS and CDR2 YFSETQ. CDR3 coding DNA: TGCGCCAGCAGCTTTGGAGGGACAGGGTTAGTTTCACCCCTCCACTTT. Protein product: CASSFGGTGLVSPLHF. The entire variable domain, with the rest obtained from reference TRBV5-1 and TRBJ1-6, is as follows: KAGVTQTPRYLIKTRGQQVTLSCSPISGHRSVSWYQQTPGQGLQFLFEYFSETQRNKGNFPGRFSGRQFSNSRSEMNVSTLELGDSALYLCASSFGGTGLVSPLHFGNGTRLTVT.

This clonotype was seen more than once but under ten times. This chain links TRBV7-2 with TRBJ1-1; the D gene is possibly TRBD1 (5 bases). The V and J ends lost 2 bases and 5 bases respectively, with 12 bases between them. The germline CDR1 and CDR2 sequences are SGHTA and FQGNSA. The CDR3 length is 14 residues. CDR3 bases: TGTGCCAGCAGCTTATTCAGGGTGGATACTGAAGCTTTCTTT. It yields the protein CASSLFRVDTEAFF.

The chain links TRBV12-3 or TRBV12-4 to TRBJ1-1; D is ambiguous. The CDR3 is made up of 13 amino acids. V dropped 5 bases and J dropped 1 base, with 8 bases sitting between them. The CDR3 loop reads CASSNGGNTEAFF. The CDR3 nucleotides read TGTGCCAGCAGTAACGGCGGGAACACTGAAGCTTTCTTT.

This clonotype was recorded a few times. V usage is TRBV20-1 and J usage is TRBJ2-5, with D hard to call. The CDR3 has 13 residues. CDR1 DFQATT and CDR2 SNEGSKA come from the germline V gene (reference sequence). Trimming left V 0 bases short and J 2 bases short, with 7 bases between. The chain's CDR3 is CSARDLQQETQYF. The CDR3 coding sequence is TGCAGTGCTAGAGATCTGCAACAAGAGACCCAGTACTTC.

CDR3 coding DNA: TGTGCCAGCAGCTCAATAGCGGGGGGAATGTCAGATACGCAGTATTTT. It yields the protein CASSSIAGGMSDTQYF. The chain recombines TRBV7-2 with TRBJ2-3; 10 nucleotides match TRBD2. Germline V gives CDR1 SGHTA, CDR2 FQGNSA. CDR3 length equals 16 residues. The junction had 8 bases not matched to a gene; V was cut back by 4 bases and J by 4 bases.

This clonotype came up many times. The chain combines TRBV5-1 with TRBJ2-1; tentative D call: TRBD2 (5 bases). Germline loops: CDR1 SGHRS, CDR2 YFSETQ. Trimming shortened V by 0 bases and J by 7 bases, and 8 bases separated the two germline ends. CDR3 length equals 13 residues. CDR3 nucleotide sequence: TGCGCCAGCAGCTTGGCCGGGATAAATGAGCAGTTCTTC. Its protein product is CASSLAGINEQFF.

This clonotype appeared a few times. The chain uses TRBV20-1 and TRBJ1-6, with D possibly being TRBD1 (5 bases). Germline V gives CDR1 DFQATT, CDR2 SNEGSKA (reference sequence). The CDR3 is made up of 13 amino acids. This chain's CDR3 is CSAAGTQNSPLHF. The CDR3, as DNA: TGCAGCGCCGCCGGGACGCAAAATTCACCCCTCCACTTT.

This chain connects TRBV10-3 to TRBJ2-7, with D possibly being TRBD1 (6 bases). Trimming took off 6 bases at V and 7 bases at J, with 10 bases between the two ends. The CDR3 sequence is 11 residues long. Germline V gene lookup returns CDR1 ENHRY and CDR2 SYGVKD. Here the CDR3 reads CAIRTTGEQYF. Written as DNA, the CDR3 is TGTGCCATCAGGACGACAGGAGAGCAGTACTTC.

This clonotype has a count of ten or more. The chain carries TRBV29-1 and TRBJ2-7; D remains ambiguous. With 4 bases removed from V and 2 bases from J, the gap between germline ends came to 15 bases. Germline V gene sequence: CDR1 SQVTM, CDR2 ANQGSEA. This CDR3 comprises 14 residues. DNA for the CDR3: TGCAGCGTTGGAAGGGTTTCCACAACCTACGAGCAGTACTTC. It translates to CSVGRVSTTYEQYF.

This sequence joins TRBV11-2 and TRBJ2-1; 12 bases line up with TRBD2. The germline V gene has CDR1 SGHAT and CDR2 FQNNGV. V gave up 4 bases and J gave up 5 bases; unmatched junction bases: 21. The CDR3 extends over 21 amino acids. The CDR3, as DNA: TGTGCCAGCAGCTACATAATCGGACTAGCGGGGAGTAAGTGGTTGGACAATGAGCAGTTCTTC. This encodes CASSYIIGLAGSKWLDNEQFF.

The CDR3 DNA reads as TGTGCCAGCAGTTACTCGATACAGGGAGAGTACACCGGGGAGCTGTTTTTT. Its protein product is CASSYSIQGEYTGELFF. V is TRBV6-5 and J is TRBJ2-2; tentatively, D is TRBD1 (6 bases). CDR1 MNHEY and CDR2 SVGAGI come from the germline V gene. This CDR3 has 17 amino acids. Trimming removed 0 bases from V and 3 bases from J, with 14 bases in between.

CDR3 loop: CASSLDPQNTEAFF. In DNA, the CDR3 is TGTGCCAGCAGCTTGGATCCTCAGAACACTGAAGCTTTCTTT. The V call is TRBV5-6, the J call TRBJ1-1; D is unclear. The CDR3 sequence is 14 residues long. V lost 0 bases and J lost 1, with 7 bases in between. The germline CDR1 and CDR2 sequences are SGHDT and YYEEEE.

The J gene is TRBJ2-3, the V gene TRBV29-1; D unclear. Germline V CDR1 and CDR2: SQVTM, ANQGSEA. The CDR3 length is 10 residues. V was cut by 7 bases and J by 2 bases, with 4 bases left in between. The CDR3 spells CSGLTDTQYF. The CDR3 DNA reads as TGCAGCGGGCTCACAGATACGCAGTATTTT.

V is TRBV6-5 and J is TRBJ1-1; tentatively, D is TRBD1 (6 bases). The CDR3 spans 13 residues. Germline V gene data show CDR1 as MNHEY and CDR2 as SVGAGI. V was clipped by 0 bases and J by 7 bases, with 9 bases between them. CDR3 sequence reads: CASSYSQGIEAFF. In nucleotides, the CDR3 is TGTGCCAGCAGTTACTCGCAGGGGATTGAAGCTTTCTTT.

In this sample, this clonotype turned up a few times. CDR3: CASSPAGVTTIEQFF. Here the CDR3 DNA reads TGTGCCAGCAGCCCAGCGGGAGTGACTACAATTGAGCAGTTCTTC. The V gene is TRBV6-1, the J gene TRBJ2-1; 8 nucleotides line up with TRBD2. The CDR3 runs 15 residues. The germline V gene encodes CDR1 MNHNS and CDR2 SASEGT. Unmatched junction bases numbered 13, after V lost 6 bases and J lost 9 bases.

V is TRBV12-3 or TRBV12-4 and J is TRBJ2-3, with 10 nucleotides matching TRBD2. The CDR3 covers 15 residues. Losses at the gene ends were 6 bases for V and 3 bases for J; bases not matched to a gene: 6. The CDR3 DNA reads TGTGCCAGCAGAACTAGCGGGGTACGAACAGATACGCAGTATTTT. It codes for CASRTSGVRTDTQYF.

This rearrangement joins TRBV20-1 to TRBJ1-6, with D perhaps TRBD1 (6 bases). Germline CDR1 is DFQATT and CDR2 is SNEGSKA (reference sequence). The V and J ends lost 5 bases and 7 bases respectively, with 15 bases between them. The CDR3 runs 14 residues. The CDR3 here is CSAYKTGPNSPLHF. In DNA, the CDR3 is TGCAGTGCTTACAAAACAGGGCCCAATTCACCCCTCCACTTT.

There are a few counts of this clonotype. The chain couples TRBV2 to TRBJ2-2, with 10 bases identical to TRBD2. Losses at the gene ends were 0 bases for V and 6 bases for J; bases not matched to a gene: 4. The germline V gene encodes CDR1 SNHLY and CDR2 FYNNEI. CDR3 length: 16 amino acids. The DNA of the CDR3 is TGTGCCAGCAGTGAAGCGAGACTAGCGGGCCCCGGGGAGCTGTTTTTT. Its translation: CASSEARLAGPGELFF.

This clonotype has at least ten counts. The chain couples TRBV12-3 or TRBV12-4 to TRBJ2-7; 11 bases agree with TRBD2. The CDR3 is made up of 14 amino acids. Losses at the gene ends were 3 bases for V and 4 bases for J; bases not matched to a gene: 2. The CDR3 reads CASSLGLAEYEQYF. CDR3 bases: TGTGCCAGCAGTTTGGGACTAGCGGAATACGAGCAGTACTTC.

The V call is TRBV9, the J call TRBJ2-3; D is perhaps TRBD2 (5 bases). V was pared by 0 bases and J by 4 bases, with 9 bases between. The length of the CDR3 is 14 residues. CDR1 and CDR2 from the germline V gene are SGDLS and YYNGEE. CDR3 coding DNA: TGTGCCAGCAGCGTAGGGGAGATTTCAGATACGCAGTATTTT. Protein: CASSVGEISDTQYF.

Ten or more counts support this clonotype. V and J are TRBV20-1 and TRBJ2-2; D possibly matches TRBD1 or TRBD2 (5 bases each). The ends were cut back, 6 bases at V and 3 bases at J, with 14 bases in the middle. CDR1 is DFQATT, CDR2 SNEGSKA, per germline (reference sequence). This CDR3 has 14 amino acids. The CDR3 nucleotides read TGCAGTGCAATCCGGGACGGGTACACCGGGGAGCTGTTTTTT. It codes for CSAIRDGYTGELFF.

The J gene is TRBJ2-1, the V gene TRBV15; the match to TRBD2 covers 7 bases. The CDR3 runs 18 residues. V dropped 0 bases and J dropped 0; count of bases not matched to a gene: 8. Germline CDR1 and CDR2: LNHNV and YYDKDF (reference sequence). CDR3 sequence (DNA): TGTGCCACCAGCAGAGATCTTGGGGGGAGGGACTCCTACAATGAGCAGTTCTTC. Translation: CATSRDLGGRDSYNEQFF.

The chain carries TRBV27 and TRBJ2-7; D is unclear. Germline V gene sequence: CDR1 MNHEY, CDR2 SMNVEV (reference sequence). The CDR3 covers 15 residues. With 1 base removed from V and 1 base from J, the gap between germline ends came to 11 bases. The CDR3 spells CASSLYGLQSYEQYF. DNA of the CDR3: TGTGCCAGCAGTTTATATGGTCTCCAATCCTACGAGCAGTACTTC.

This clonotype was detected once. The V call is TRBV28, the J call TRBJ2-7; D is possibly TRBD2 (6 bases). CDR1 and CDR2 from the germline V gene are MDHEN and SYDVKM. The CDR3 covers 14 residues. V was pared by 6 bases and J by 4 bases, with 16 bases between. CDR3 loop: CASSSVRTTYEQYF. The CDR3, as DNA: TGTGCCAGCAGCTCCGTCCGGACTACGTACGAGCAGTACTTC.

Many counts were recorded for this clonotype. The chain recombines TRBV12-3 or TRBV12-4 with TRBJ1-1; 7 bases map to TRBD1. The CDR3 has 15 residues. V trimming: 8 bases; J trimming: 5 bases; junction bases outside the gene matches: 14. CDR3 nucleotides: TGTGCCAGCTCCCCTCGACAGGGTTTCGAGACTGAAGCTTTCTTT. Translation: CASSPRQGFETEAFF.

This clonotype was detected only a few times. The V gene is TRBV7-6, the J gene TRBJ2-5; 8 positions match TRBD2. V was clipped by 5 bases and J by 5 bases; unmatched bases: 10. This CDR3 is built from 15 residues. Per germline, CDR1 SGHVS and CDR2 FNYEAQ. The CDR3 here is CASSLNFGTSETQYF. The CDR3 DNA is TGTGCCAGCAGCCTAAATTTCGGGACTAGTGAGACCCAGTACTTC.